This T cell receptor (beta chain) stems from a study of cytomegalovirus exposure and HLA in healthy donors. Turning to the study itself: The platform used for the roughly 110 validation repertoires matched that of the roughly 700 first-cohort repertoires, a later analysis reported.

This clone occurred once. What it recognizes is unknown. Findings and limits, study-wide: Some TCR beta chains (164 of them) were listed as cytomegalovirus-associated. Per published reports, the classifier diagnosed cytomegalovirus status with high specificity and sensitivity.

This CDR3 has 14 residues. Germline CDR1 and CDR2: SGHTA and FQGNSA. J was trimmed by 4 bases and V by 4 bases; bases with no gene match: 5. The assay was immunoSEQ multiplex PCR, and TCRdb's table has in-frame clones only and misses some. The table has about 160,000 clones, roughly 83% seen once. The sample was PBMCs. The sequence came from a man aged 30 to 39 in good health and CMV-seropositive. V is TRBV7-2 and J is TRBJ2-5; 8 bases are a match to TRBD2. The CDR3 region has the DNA TGTGCCAGCAGCTCCTTAGCGGGGAGAGAGACCCAGTACTTC. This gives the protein CASSSLAGRETQYF.